These T cell receptor beta chains were read from a single sample in a study of shared clonotypes between healthy human individuals. Generated by immunoSEQ multiplex PCR, the TCRdb table keeps only in-frame clones and is missing some. This sample has around 2,000,000 clones, with about 95% found just once. The sequenced material came from naive CD8+ T cells sorted from blood. The receptors were sampled from a man between 18 and 35 years old in good health. Each CDR3 is given with its conserved first and last residue. Each record gives: J gene, D gene, clone size, V gene, CDR3 protein, CDR3 DNA. D genes are given only for firm matches. Clone size appears in some rows only: once, few, many, or a class for an expanded clone.

TRBJ1-2 - - TRBV30 CASTGSSYGYTF TGTGCCTCGACGGGATCATCATATGGCTACACCTTC
TRBJ2-7 - - TRBV11-2 CASSPHGGLSYEQYF TGTGCCAGCAGCCCCCATGGGGGACTCTCCTACGAGCAGTACTTC
TRBJ2-1 TRBD2 - TRBV19 CASIQLAGDVNEQFF TGTGCCAGTATTCAATTAGCGGGAGACGTCAATGAGCAGTTCTTC
TRBJ2-2 - - TRBV15 CATSAGFPNTGELFF TGTGCCACCAGCGCGGGATTTCCGAACACCGGGGAGCTGTTTTTT
TRBJ2-1 TRBD2 - TRBV7-8 CASSPGLAGGPVWNEQFF TGTGCCAGCAGCCCCGGACTAGCGGGAGGGCCCGTATGGAATGAGCAGTTCTTC
TRBJ2-5 - - TRBV18 CASSPLQSETQYF TGTGCCAGCTCACCACTTCAAAGTGAGACCCAGTACTTC
TRBJ2-1 - - TRBV15 CATSNRGYLNNEQFF TGTGCCACCAGCAACCGGGGATACCTCAACAATGAGCAGTTCTTC
TRBJ2-3 - - TRBV9 CASSVYLGDTQYF TGTGCCAGCAGCGTATACCTTGGGGATACGCAGTATTTT
TRBJ2-7 TRBD1 - TRBV6-5 CASSSQGADYEQYF TGTGCCAGCAGTTCGCAGGGGGCGGACTACGAGCAGTACTTC
TRBJ1-1 - - TRBV29-1 CSVAQNTEAFF TGCAGCGTTGCACAGAACACTGAAGCTTTCTTT
TRBJ2-1 TRBD2 - TRBV13 CASSCQREDDNEQFF TGTGCCAGCAGCTGTCAGCGGGAGGATGATAATGAGCAGTTCTTC
TRBJ1-4 - - TRBV10-1 CASSTGNEKLFF TGCGCCAGCAGCACAGGTAATGAAAAACTGTTTTTT
TRBJ1-6 TRBD1 few TRBV5-4 CASSWGQGDPGSLHF TGTGCCAGCAGCTGGGGACAGGGGGACCCAGGGTCCCTCCACTTT
TRBJ1-2 - - TRBV4-2 CASSQEGQRGGDGYTF TGTGCCAGCAGCCAAGAGGGGCAGCGGGGGGGTGATGGCTACACCTTC
TRBJ2-7 TRBD1 - TRBV2 CASNFRDRDSYEQYF TGTGCCAGCAATTTCCGGGACAGGGACTCCTACGAGCAGTACTTC
TRBJ1-2 - - TRBV25-1 CASRGGLTYGYTF TGTGCCAGCAGGGGGGGCCTCACCTATGGCTACACCTTC
TRBJ2-7 TRBD1 - TRBV10-1 CASSPSTGTGTYEQYF TGCGCCAGCAGTCCCAGTACCGGGACAGGGACCTACGAGCAGTACTTC
TRBJ1-1 TRBD1 - TRBV27 CASSPGPGTGLWGFF TGTGCCAGCAGTCCTGGACCCGGGACAGGCCTCTGGGGCTTCTTT
TRBJ1-3 TRBD1 - TRBV6-1 CASSEARIKGAYGNTIYF TGTGCCAGCAGTGAAGCGCGTATTAAGGGGGCGTACGGAAACACCATATATTTT
TRBJ2-7 - - TRBV27 CASSWGVAYEQYF TGTGCCAGCAGTTGGGGGGTCGCCTACGAGCAGTACTTC
TRBJ1-2 - once TRBV14 CASSQGAGSMGYTF TGTGCCAGCAGCCAAGGGGCAGGGAGTATGGGCTACACCTTC
TRBJ2-1 TRBD2 - TRBV7-2 CASSLGTSGINEQFF TGTGCCAGCAGCTTGGGGACTAGCGGGATCAACGAGCAGTTCTTC
TRBJ2-3 TRBD2 - TRBV5-6 CASSLALAGGLDTQYF TGTGCCAGCAGCTTGGCGCTAGCGGGAGGATTAGATACGCAGTATTTT
TRBJ1-1 - - TRBV19 CASSIASWTAYTEAFF TGTGCCAGTAGTATAGCCTCCTGGACAGCCTACACTGAAGCTTTCTTT
TRBJ2-3 TRBD2 - TRBV30 CACSPGLAVRGDTQYF TGTGCCTGCTCCCCGGGACTAGCTGTCCGAGGAGATACGCAGTATTTT
TRBJ2-7 - - TRBV4-1 CASSQVPVTGHYEQYF TGCGCCAGCAGCCAAGTCCCCGTAACAGGGCACTACGAGCAGTACTTC
TRBJ1-5 - - TRBV2 CASSGRDFQNQPQHF TGTGCCAGCAGTGGCAGGGATTTTCAGAATCAGCCCCAGCATTTT
TRBJ1-1 - - TRBV4-3 CASSLQLGDTEAFF TGCGCCAGCAGCTTACAACTCGGGGACACTGAAGCTTTCTTT
TRBJ2-7 TRBD1 - TRBV2 CASSHRDRGAYEQYF TGTGCCAGCAGTCACCGGGACAGGGGGGCCTACGAGCAGTACTTC
TRBJ1-2 TRBD1 - TRBV27 CASRVDRGQGYTF TGTGCCAGCAGGGTAGACAGGGGGCAAGGCTACACCTTC
TRBJ2-7 TRBD1 - TRBV19 CATQGGYPYEQYF TGTGCCACACAGGGGGGATACCCCTACGAGCAGTACTTC
TRBJ2-2 - - TRBV9 CASSDLYTGELFF TGTGCCAGCAGCGACCTATACACCGGGGAGCTGTTTTTT
TRBJ2-3 TRBD2 - TRBV2 CASIGGLAGGRNTQYF TGTGCCAGCATCGGGGGGCTAGCGGGAGGGCGTAATACGCAGTATTTT
TRBJ2-1 TRBD2 - TRBV5-4 CASSLDSGSSYNEQFF TGTGCCAGCAGCTTGGACAGCGGGAGCTCCTACAATGAGCAGTTCTTC
TRBJ2-7 - - TRBV9 CASSVGGSGYNLDEQYF TGTGCCAGCAGCGTAGGGGGTAGCGGTTACAATCTTGACGAGCAGTACTTC
TRBJ2-1 TRBD2 - TRBV9 CASSVWSGIGNEQFF TGTGCCAGCAGCGTATGGAGCGGGATCGGAAATGAGCAGTTCTTC
TRBJ2-7 TRBD1 - TRBV25-1 CASYRGGEQYF TGTGCCAGCTACAGGGGTGGCGAGCAGTACTTC
TRBJ2-7 - - TRBV30 CAWSPRVGSYEQYF TGTGCCTGGAGTCCCAGGGTGGGCTCCTACGAGCAGTACTTC
TRBJ2-2 TRBD1 - TRBV19 CASSIGWGQYTGELFF TGTGCCAGTAGTATCGGTTGGGGACAGTACACCGGGGAGCTGTTTTTT
TRBJ1-1 TRBD1 - TRBV5-5 CASSLVTGGSLSASEAFF TGTGCCAGCAGCTTGGTTACAGGGGGTTCCTTGTCGGCCTCTGAAGCTTTCTTT
TRBJ2-7 TRBD1 - TRBV6-5 CASSVTGGGEQYF TGTGCCAGCAGTGTGACAGGGGGTGGGGAGCAGTACTTC
TRBJ1-2 - - TRBV28 CASSPWGGDLYTF TGTGCCAGCAGCCCTTGGGGGGGCGATCTCTACACCTTC
TRBJ2-7 - - TRBV5-1 CASSLGILETIRSYEQYF TGCGCCAGCAGCTTGGGCATTTTGGAGACAATACGCTCCTACGAGCAGTACTTC
TRBJ1-5 - once TRBV5-1 CASSVGDQPQHF TGCGCCAGCAGCGTGGGGGATCAGCCCCAGCATTTT
TRBJ2-7 - - TRBV2 CASSEGTEGPYEQYF TGTGCCAGCAGTGAGGGGACGGAGGGACCCTACGAGCAGTACTTC
TRBJ1-1 - - TRBV4-1 CASSQGGDAEAFF TGCGCCAGCAGCCAAGGAGGGGACGCTGAAGCTTTCTTT
TRBJ2-7 - - TRBV6-5 CASVGGQDEQYF TGTGCCAGCGTGGGGGGGCAAGACGAGCAGTACTTC
TRBJ1-2 - - TRBV28 CASSSWTAWDYGYTF TGTGCCAGCAGTTCTTGGACAGCTTGGGACTATGGCTACACCTTC
TRBJ2-5 - - TRBV21-1 CASSTPLGLADQETQYF TGTGCCAGCAGCACCCCCCTGGGACTAGCGGACCAAGAGACCCAGTACTTC
TRBJ1-4 TRBD1 - TRBV15 CATSRALERAGQGATNEKLFF TGTGCCACCAGCAGAGCCCTTGAGCGGGCGGGACAGGGGGCAACTAATGAAAAACTGTTTTTT
TRBJ2-7 TRBD1 - TRBV18 CASSPTGESYEQYF TGTGCCAGCTCACCGACAGGGGAGTCCTACGAGCAGTACTTC
TRBJ2-7 - - TRBV5-5 CASSLVGGVPYEQYF TGTGCCAGCAGCTTGGTAGGAGGGGTTCCCTACGAGCAGTACTTC
TRBJ1-3 - - TRBV7-9 CASSLNLGRRYSGNTIYF TGTGCCAGCAGCTTAAATTTGGGCAGGAGATACTCTGGAAACACCATATATTTT
TRBJ2-2 TRBD1 - TRBV7-8 CASSSVSWTGDGELFF TGTGCCAGCAGCTCAGTTTCCTGGACAGGAGACGGGGAGCTGTTTTTT
TRBJ2-1 - - TRBV5-6 CASSKKYSSYNEQFF TGTGCCAGCAGTAAAAAGTACTCCTCCTACAATGAGCAGTTCTTC
TRBJ2-3 TRBD1 - TRBV19 CASSIDPTAGQGRTDTQYF TGTGCCAGTAGTATAGATCCTACCGCTGGACAGGGGAGAACAGATACGCAGTATTTT
TRBJ2-3 - - TRBV6-5 CASSYGGPSDTQYF TGTGCCAGCAGTTACGGGGGGCCCTCAGATACGCAGTATTTT
TRBJ2-2 TRBD2 - TRBV27 CASSAPPLARYTGELFF TGTGCCAGCAGTGCACCCCCACTAGCGCGGTACACCGGGGAGCTGTTTTTT
TRBJ2-1 - once TRBV7-6 CASSPSIGGSNEQFF TGTGCCAGCAGCCCCTCGATTGGGGGCTCTAATGAGCAGTTCTTC
TRBJ2-7 - - TRBV11-2 CASSPPNRNDYEQYF TGTGCCAGCAGCCCACCAAACAGAAACGACTACGAGCAGTACTTC